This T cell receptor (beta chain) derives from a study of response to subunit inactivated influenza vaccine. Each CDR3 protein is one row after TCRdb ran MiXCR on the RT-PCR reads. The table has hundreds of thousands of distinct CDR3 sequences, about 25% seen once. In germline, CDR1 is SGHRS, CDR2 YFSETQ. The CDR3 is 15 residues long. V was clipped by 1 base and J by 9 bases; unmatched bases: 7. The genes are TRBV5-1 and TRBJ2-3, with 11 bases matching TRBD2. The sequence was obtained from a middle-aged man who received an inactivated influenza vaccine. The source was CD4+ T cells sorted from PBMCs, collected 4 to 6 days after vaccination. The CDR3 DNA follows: TGCGCCAGCAGCTTGCCACTAGCGGGAGCCTCAACGCAGTATTTT. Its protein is CASSLPLAGASTQYF.